The next 19 T cell receptor beta chains were all read from a single sample in a study of cytomegalovirus exposure and HLA in healthy donors. Method: immunoSEQ multiplex PCR; TCRdb's copy keeps in-frame clones and lacks some. The table has 300,000 to 400,000 clones, about nine tenths seen once. The source material was PBMCs. Receptors originate from a woman aged 18-35 years in good health and CMV-seronegative.

V and J are TRBV6-1 and TRBJ2-1, with TRBD2 matching over 10 bases. CDR1 is MNHNS, CDR2 SASEGT, per germline. The CDR3 length is 15 residues. With V trimmed by 4 bases and J by 8 bases, 8 bases remained unmatched. CDR3 in DNA: TGTGCCAGCAGTGCCTGGACTAGCGGCACCGATGAGCAGTTCTTC. Translation: CASSAWTSGTDEQFF.

The rearrangement joins TRBV7-8 to TRBJ2-3, with D unclear. The CDR3 length is 13 residues. Per the germline V gene, CDR1 is SGHVS and CDR2 is FQNEAQ. V lost 0 bases to trimming and J lost 2 bases, with 3 bases between them. The CDR3 here is CASSLAFTDTQYF. The CDR3 DNA reads as TGTGCCAGCAGCTTAGCCTTCACAGATACGCAGTATTTT. Variable domain in full (rest from reference TRBV7-8 and TRBJ2-3): GAGVSQSPRYKVAKRGQDVALRCDPISGHVSLFWYQQALGQGPEFLTYFQNEAQLDKSGLPSDRFFAERPEGSVSTLKIQRTQQEDSAVYLCASSLAFTDTQYFGPGTRLTVL.

The chain links TRBV13 to TRBJ2-7; 9 nucleotides align to TRBD1. This CDR3 has 13 residues. Germline V gene lookup returns CDR1 PRHDT and CDR2 FYEKMQ (reference sequence). J was trimmed by 5 bases and V by 5 bases; bases with no gene match: 4. CDR3: CASSAGQGNEQYF. The CDR3 bases are TGTGCCAGCAGCGCCGGACAGGGGAACGAGCAGTACTTC.

The chain links TRBV5-1 to TRBJ1-2; the match to TRBD1 covers 9 bases. CDR3 length: 16 residues. Germline CDR1 is SGHRS and CDR2 is YFSETQ. With V trimmed by 6 bases and J by 2 bases, 11 bases remained unmatched. The CDR3 bases are TGCGCCAGCACCACTCCCCGGGACAGGGACAACTATGGCTACACCTTC. Translating gives CASTTPRDRDNYGYTF.

CDR3 coding DNA: TGTGCCAGCAGCTTAGTGGGCGGGGGTTCCTACGAGCAGTACTTC. It specifies CASSLVGGGSYEQYF. V and J are TRBV7-9 and TRBJ2-7; 7 nucleotides match TRBD2. The V gene's germline CDR1 is SEHNR and CDR2 FQNEAQ (reference sequence). The CDR3 totals 15 residues. Germline trimming cut 1 base from V and 1 base from J; bases unmatched to any gene: 4.

The V call is TRBV23-1, the J call TRBJ2-7, with 7 nucleotides matching TRBD1. TRBV23-1 is identified as an open reading frame with a role that is uncertain. V was clipped by 4 bases and J by 3 bases; unmatched bases: 3. The CDR3 covers 13 residues. The CDR3 DNA is TGCGCCAGCAGTCCCGGACAGGTCTACGAGCAGTACTTC. Translating gives CASSPGQVYEQYF.

The V gene is TRBV29-1, the J gene TRBJ1-2, with D unresolved. The CDR3 is 13 residues long. Germline V lookup: CDR1 SQVTM, CDR2 ANQGSEA. V lost 7 bases and J lost 0, with 12 bases in between. The CDR3 DNA is TGCAGCGCCCGTGACGACACTAACTATGGCTACACCTTC. Its translation: CSARDDTNYGYTF.

This clone was observed a single time. V gene TRBV25-1 combines with J gene TRBJ1-2, with D possibly being TRBD1 (6 bases). Trimming shortened V by 4 bases and J by 5 bases, and 14 bases separated the two germline ends. Per germline, CDR1 MGHDK and CDR2 SYGVNS. This CDR3 is built from 14 residues. Here the CDR3 reads CASSARGSAYGYTF. The CDR3, as DNA: TGTGCCAGCAGTGCCAGGGGATCGGCTTATGGCTACACCTTC.

This clone was detected once. This chain connects TRBV29-1 to TRBJ2-2, with 7 nucleotides matching TRBD1. The CDR3 runs to 16 residues. In germline, CDR1 is SQVTM, CDR2 ANQGSEA. V shed 2 bases, J shed 4 bases, and the junction held 10 bases outside the gene matches. The CDR3 DNA follows: TGCAGCGTTGAATTAGGGGACAGCGGAATCACCGGGGAGCTGTTTTTT. This codes for CSVELGDSGITGELFF.

The chain recombines TRBV11-2 with TRBJ1-2; maybe TRBD1 (6 bases). V lost 3 bases to trimming and J lost 6 bases, with 11 bases between them. The germline V gene has CDR1 SGHAT and CDR2 FQNNGV. The CDR3 contains 13 residues. Here the CDR3 reads CASSFRGGNGYTF. For the CDR3, the DNA is TGTGCCAGCAGCTTCAGGGGTGGGAATGGCTACACCTTC.

The rearrangement uses TRBV9 and TRBJ1-2; 7 nucleotides agree with TRBD1. This CDR3 is built from 14 residues. CDR1 and CDR2 from the germline V gene are SGDLS and YYNGEE. J gave up 8 bases and V 3 bases, and 10 bases lay outside the gene matches. The CDR3 nucleotides are TGTGCCAGCAGCGGCACAGGGGTAGCTATGGGCTACACCTTC. Its translation is CASSGTGVAMGYTF.

The genes are TRBV4-1 and TRBJ2-5; 7 bases agree with TRBD1. V was pared by 4 bases and J by 5 bases, with 10 bases of the junction left unmatched. Germline CDR1 and CDR2: MGHRA and YSYEKL. The CDR3 consists of 15 residues. The CDR3 is CASSRLQGIDETQYF. CDR3 sequence (DNA): TGCGCCAGCAGCCGTCTACAGGGGATTGACGAGACCCAGTACTTC.

The gene calls are TRBV30 and TRBJ1-4; D unclear. V dropped 1 base and J dropped 8 bases, with 14 bases sitting between them. This CDR3 comprises 14 residues. Germline V CDR1 and CDR2: GTSNPN, SVGIG (reference sequence). CDR3 nucleotides: TGTGCCTGGAGTGGACATCTCCATGGGGAAAAACTGTTTTTT. Protein sequence: CAWSGHLHGEKLFF.

The chain joins TRBV7-8 to TRBJ2-5; 7 nucleotides align to TRBD1. This CDR3 contains 15 residues. V shed 1 base and J 5 bases; nucleotides not matched to a gene: 7. CDR1 is SGHVS, CDR2 FQNEAQ, per germline. The chain's CDR3 is CASSLGRQGWETQYF. Written as DNA, the CDR3 is TGTGCCAGCAGCTTAGGTAGACAGGGATGGGAGACCCAGTACTTC. Full variable domain (outside the CDR3, taken from reference TRBV7-8 and TRBJ2-5): GAGVSQSPRYKVAKRGQDVALRCDPISGHVSLFWYQQALGQGPEFLTYFQNEAQLDKSGLPSDRFFAERPEGSVSTLKIQRTQQEDSAVYLCASSLGRQGWETQYFGPGTRLLVL.

The chain combines TRBV9 with TRBJ2-7, with 15 nucleotides matching TRBD2. Per the germline V gene, CDR1 is SGDLS and CDR2 is YYNGEE. V dropped 2 bases and J dropped 6; count of bases not matched to a gene: 9. CDR3 length equals 17 residues. This chain's CDR3 is CASSVESGLAGGREQYF. Here the CDR3 DNA reads TGTGCCAGCAGCGTCGAGTCCGGACTAGCGGGAGGGCGCGAGCAGTACTTC.

This chain connects TRBV7-2 to TRBJ1-2, with TRBD1 matching 7 bases. This CDR3 has 16 residues. In germline, CDR1 is SGHTA, CDR2 FQGNSA. Trimming took 7 bases from V and 5 from J; bases not matched to a gene: 16. DNA for the CDR3: TGTGCCAGCACCATGGGGAATAGGGGGCGTGTGTATGGCTACACCTTC. It codes for CASTMGNRGRVYGYTF.

This chain links TRBV4-1 with TRBJ2-7; D is possibly TRBD2 (6 bases). The germline V gene has CDR1 MGHRA and CDR2 YSYEKL. The CDR3 extends over 13 amino acids. Trimming pared 0 bases from V and 5 bases from J, leaving 8 bases between. The CDR3 spells CASSQERRDEQYF. CDR3 coding DNA: TGCGCCAGCAGCCAAGAGCGGAGGGACGAGCAGTACTTC.

The rearrangement uses TRBV5-1 and TRBJ2-5, with TRBD1 as a possible D gene (5 bases). Looked up from germline, CDR1 is SGHRS and CDR2 is YFSETQ. The CDR3 contains 14 residues. Trimming shortened V by 0 bases and J by 1 base, and 7 bases separated the two germline ends. CDR3: CASSLEGPQETQYF. CDR3 DNA: TGCGCCAGCAGCTTGGAGGGGCCCCAAGAGACCCAGTACTTC.

The rearrangement uses TRBV19 and TRBJ1-2; a weak D match, TRBD1 (6 bases). CDR3 length equals 13 residues. Trimming removed 4 bases from V and 7 bases from J, with 13 bases in between. Germline V gives CDR1 LNHDA, CDR2 SQIVND (reference sequence). CDR3 sequence (DNA): TGTGCCAGTAGTACAGGGGTCAGGATTGGCTACACCTTC. As protein: CASSTGVRIGYTF.